This TCR beta chain derives from a study of blood T cell repertoires in COVID-19. For the study at large: Samples came from the United States, Italy and Spain, spanning acute and convalescent COVID-19. In each case, the material was cDNA or gDNA derived from T cells, B-cell-depleted T cells, or PBMCs.

The CDR3 sequence is 12 residues long. The germline V gene encodes CDR1 SEHNR and CDR2 FQNEAQ (reference sequence). Trimming stripped 8 bases from V and 6 bases from J, with 11 bases between. Per the authors' pipeline: The authors estimated nucleated cell counts from reference gene primer amplification. The protocol was immunoSEQ multiplex PCR, while the TCRdb copy is restricted to in-frame clones and leaves out a portion. Clone size and V and J calls were adopted from that table, with D and trimming inferred from the DNA. Of around 330,000 clones in the sample, roughly 88% were seen once. Sequenced input: peripheral blood. This clonotype was obtained from a woman aged 45 to 65 with active or convalescent COVID-19. This chain joins TRBV7-9 and TRBJ1-5; D not resolved. CDR3 residues: CASARGSQPQHF. The CDR3 bases are TGTGCCAGCGCCCGAGGGAGTCAGCCCCAGCATTTT.